This T cell receptor beta chain was sequenced in a study of blood T cell repertoires in COVID-19. Study information: The study drew acute and convalescent COVID-19 samples from the United States, Italy and Spain. T cells, B-cell-depleted T cells, or PBMCs supplied cDNA or gDNA.

Per the study methods: Researchers report that nucleated cell counts were estimated from reference gene primer amplification. Clones were read by immunoSEQ multiplex PCR, and TCRdb kept only the in-frame ones, dropping some. D and trimming were read from the DNA, whereas the V and J calls and clone size are those reported in that table. The repertoire holds about 240,000 clones, with 86% as singletons. This clone appeared a single time. This sequence originates from a man aged 60 to 69 with acute or convalescent COVID-19. Sequencing was performed on peripheral blood.

The CDR3 is CAISEIQGAYYEQYF. The CDR3 coding sequence is TGTGCCATCAGTGAGATACAGGGGGCCTACTACGAGCAGTACTTC. This rearrangement joins TRBV10-3 to TRBJ2-7, with 9 bases fitting TRBD1. V was pared by 2 bases and J by 3 bases, with 5 bases of the junction left unmatched. The CDR3 sequence is 15 residues long. From germline, CDR1 is ENHRY and CDR2 SYGVKD.